This T cell receptor (beta chain) was obtained from a study of blood T cell repertoires in COVID-19. On the study more broadly: Samples taken during acute and convalescent COVID-19 were collected in the United States, Italy and Spain. The cDNA or gDNA used as material had been derived from T cells, B-cell-depleted T cells, or PBMCs.

Trimming stripped 3 bases from V and 5 bases from J, with 10 bases between. The length of the CDR3 is 13 residues. Per the germline V gene, CDR1 is KGHSH and CDR2 is LQKENI. Authors' processing steps: Reference gene primer amplification yielded estimated nucleated cell counts. Sequencing was performed with immunoSEQ multiplex PCR; in TCRdb, only in-frame clones are kept and a portion is missing. D and trimming come from the DNA, and the V and J calls and clone size come from that table. This table holds about 33,000 clones, more than 90% found once. The source of this sequence is a human donor in a cohort sampled during active COVID-19. Sample: peripheral blood. The chain recombines TRBV18 with TRBJ1-2; weak D call: TRBD1 (5 bases). The CDR3 is CASSPSREYGYTF. DNA for the CDR3: TGTGCCAGCTCACCGAGCAGGGAATATGGCTACACCTTC.